The 28 T cell receptor beta chains below were found in one sample sequenced in a study of response to subunit inactivated influenza vaccine. MiXCR, applied by TCRdb to the RT-PCR reads, yields one record per CDR3 protein. The table has 500,000 to 550,000 distinct CDR3 sequences, 7.6% seen once; the top ten hold roughly 13%. Source: PBMCs from blood, taken about 24 months after vaccination. These receptors all stem from a man between 50 and 75 years old who received an inactivated influenza vaccine.

This clonotype was seen many times. The chain has TRBV12-3 or TRBV12-4 and TRBJ2-5, with a tentative D call TRBD1 (6 bases). The CDR3 has 14 amino acids. Trimming cost V 3 bases and J 5 bases, with 13 bases left between them. CDR3 in amino acids: CASSFRSGVETQYF. The DNA for the CDR3 is TGTGCCAGCAGTTTCAGGTCAGGGGTGGAGACCCAGTACTTC.

This clonotype has just a few counts. The CDR3 DNA sequence: TGTGCCAGCAGTTCCCAGACTAGTCCAGATACGCAGTATTTT. As protein: CASSSQTSPDTQYF. The chain links TRBV12-3 or TRBV12-4 to TRBJ2-3; maybe TRBD2 (6 bases). Trimming pared 4 bases from V and 4 bases from J, leaving 12 bases between. This CDR3 has 14 amino acids.

This clonotype has more than one count but fewer than ten. V and J are TRBV3-1 and TRBJ1-1; no definite D call. The CDR3 sequence is 12 residues long. The V and J ends lost 4 bases and 6 bases respectively, with 9 bases between them. CDR1 is LGHDT, CDR2 YNNKEL, per germline (reference sequence). The CDR3 protein is CASSPPGSEAFF. CDR3 sequence (DNA): TGTGCCAGCAGCCCCCCCGGCTCTGAAGCTTTCTTT.

In its sample, this clonotype was seen a few times. V is TRBV10-3 and J is TRBJ2-2, with 10 nucleotides matching TRBD2. CDR3 size: 14 residues. Losses at the gene ends were 9 bases for V and 3 bases for J; bases not matched to a gene: 4. Germline V lookup: CDR1 ENHRY, CDR2 SYGVKD. This CDR3 is CAIGLAEHTGELFF. The CDR3 DNA is TGTGCCATTGGACTAGCGGAGCACACCGGGGAGCTGTTTTTT.

This clonotype came up a few times. The chain couples TRBV27 to TRBJ2-7; possibly TRBD2 for D (7 bases). This CDR3 region has 15 residues. Looked up from germline, CDR1 is MNHEY and CDR2 is SMNVEV (reference sequence). Trimming removed 3 bases at V and 5 bases at J, with 17 bases between. The DNA of the CDR3 is TGTGCCAGCAGTTTTAGGGGGGGGGGCCCTCACGAGCAGTACTTC. This gives the protein CASSFRGGGPHEQYF.

This clonotype has ten or more counts. The chain is built from TRBV29-1 and TRBJ1-2, with 10 bases that match TRBD1. The CDR3 is 14 residues long. The germline V gene encodes CDR1 SQVTM and CDR2 ANQGSEA. Trimming cost V 0 bases and J 5 bases; bases outside gene matches: 3. Here the CDR3 DNA reads TGCAGCGTTGAAGATCAGGACAGGGGGTATGGCTACACCTTC. Translating it yields CSVEDQDRGYGYTF. Looking up the rest from reference TRBV29-1 and TRBJ1-2 gives the full variable domain: SAVISQKPSRDICQRGTSLTIQCQVDSQVTMMFWYRQQPGQSLTLIATANQGSEATYESGFVIDKFPISRPNLTFSTLTVSNMSPEDSSIYLCSVEDQDRGYGYTFGSGTRLTVV.

In its sample, this clonotype was seen many times. CDR3: CASSFAGVAGGNEQFF. CDR3 nucleotides: TGTGCCAGCAGCTTTGCTGGGGTAGCAGGTGGGAATGAGCAGTTCTTC. The J gene is TRBJ2-1, the V gene TRBV7-2, with no clear D. Germline CDR1 reads SGHTA; CDR2 reads FQGNSA. The CDR3 runs 16 residues. V was pared by 3 bases and J by 7 bases, with 19 bases between.

J is TRBJ1-6 and V is TRBV6-1; D not resolved. From germline, CDR1 is MNHNS and CDR2 SASEGT. The length of the CDR3 is 17 residues. Trimming left V 2 bases short and J 0 bases short, with 11 bases between. This CDR3 reads CASSERQASSYNSPLHF. The DNA for the CDR3 is TGTGCCAGCAGTGAACGGCAGGCGAGCTCCTATAATTCACCCCTCCACTTT.

The genes are TRBV6-1 and TRBJ2-5; tentative D call: TRBD2 (5 bases). Trimming took 6 bases from V and 0 from J, leaving 14 bases between them. The CDR3 sequence is 15 residues long. The germline V gene encodes CDR1 MNHNS and CDR2 SASEGT. As DNA, the CDR3 is TGTGCCAGCAGCGGCGGGTTTCGGTACCAAGAGACCCAGTACTTC. Its protein product is CASSGGFRYQETQYF.

The rearrangement uses TRBV30 and TRBJ1-5; the match to TRBD1 covers 8 bases. The germline gives CDR1 GTSNPN, CDR2 SVGIG (reference sequence). With V trimmed by 2 bases and J by 4 bases, 4 bases remained unmatched. CDR3 size: 14 residues. This CDR3 is CAWSQGALNQPQHF. The CDR3 DNA is TGTGCCTGGAGTCAGGGGGCTTTGAATCAGCCCCAGCATTTT.

DNA for the CDR3: TGTGCCAGCCGAATTGGGACTAGCGGGACCGGGGAGCTGTTTTTT. Its protein is CASRIGTSGTGELFF. The rearrangement links TRBV6-1 to TRBJ2-2; TRBD2 matches at 12 bases. The CDR3 length is 15 residues. Losses at the gene ends were 8 bases for V and 5 bases for J; bases not matched to a gene: 6. The germline V gene has CDR1 MNHNS and CDR2 SASEGT.

On this clonotype itself: A much larger clonotype is one base distant, so this may be a read error. This rearrangement joins TRBV5-1 to TRBJ2-1; 9 bases match TRBD2. In germline, CDR1 is SGHRS, CDR2 YFSETQ. V shed 7 bases, J shed 7 bases, and the junction held 6 bases outside the gene matches. The CDR3 has 13 residues. The CDR3 region is CASGGLARNEQFF. The CDR3 coding sequence is TGCGCCAGCGGGGGACTAGCAAGGAATGAGCAGTTCTTC.

This clonotype has just a few counts. The chain combines TRBV7-3 with TRBJ1-1; D gene uncertain. CDR3 length: 13 residues. Germline CDR1 is SGHTA and CDR2 is FQGTGA. The germline V and J ends were trimmed by 1 base and 7 bases, with 10 bases remaining between them. DNA of the CDR3: TGTGCCAGCAGCTTAAGCCCCGGGAGTGAAGCTTTCTTT. Translated: CASSLSPGSEAFF.

There are many counts of this clonotype. The CDR3 loop is CASSQGGTGLGYTF. The CDR3 nucleotides are TGTGCCAGCAGCCAAGGGGGGACAGGCCTCGGCTACACCTTC. The chain links TRBV4-2 to TRBJ1-2, with 8 bases that match TRBD1. The CDR3 is made up of 14 amino acids. Germline lookup yields CDR1 LGHNA and CDR2 YNFKEQ. J was trimmed by 8 bases and V by 1 base; bases with no gene match: 6.

J is TRBJ2-1 and V is TRBV6-1, with 7 bases lining up with TRBD2. CDR3 length: 14 amino acids. Germline CDR1 MNHNS, CDR2 SASEGT. Trimming removed 6 bases from V and 4 bases from J; junction bases left unmatched: 6. The chain's CDR3 is CASRRGGSYNEQFF. CDR3 DNA sequence: TGTGCCAGCAGACGGGGCGGGAGTTACAATGAGCAGTTCTTC.

The chain uses TRBV27 and TRBJ2-1; 8 bases are shared with TRBD2. The germline V gene has CDR1 MNHEY and CDR2 SMNVEV (reference sequence). V lost 3 bases to trimming and J lost 4 bases; unmatched junction nucleotides: 11. The CDR3 sequence is 17 residues long. The CDR3 region has the DNA TGTGCCAGCAGTTTGTCAAACTTGCGGGGGGTGTACAATGAGCAGTTCTTC. This encodes CASSLSNLRGVYNEQFF.

The rearrangement links TRBV4-3 to TRBJ1-4, with 7 bases that match TRBD1. Per the germline V gene, CDR1 is LGHNA and CDR2 is YSLEER. The CDR3 runs to 16 residues. J lost 8 bases, V lost 0 bases, and 9 bases had no gene match. For the CDR3, the DNA is TGCGCCAGCAGCCAAGATCTACCAGGGGGTATCGAAAAACTGTTTTTT. As protein: CASSQDLPGGIEKLFF.

This clonotype was detected ten times or more. The V call is TRBV20-1, the J call TRBJ2-7, with D unresolved. CDR1 is DFQATT and CDR2 is SNEGSKA in the germline V gene (reference sequence). The CDR3 is made up of 13 amino acids. The germline V and J ends were trimmed by 3 bases and 0 bases, with 9 bases remaining between them. DNA for the CDR3: TGCAGTGCTAGCCGGAATCCCTCCTACGAGCAGTACTTC. Protein sequence: CSASRNPSYEQYF.

This clonotype occurred a few times. CDR3: CASSPTEPGWYGYTF. The CDR3 DNA reads TGTGCCAGCAGCCCCACCGAGCCGGGTTGGTATGGCTACACCTTC. The genes are TRBV5-6 and TRBJ1-2, with no clear D. The CDR3 runs 15 residues. Germline assignment: CDR1 SGHDT and CDR2 YYEEEE. V lost 4 bases, J lost 5 bases, and 18 bases lay in between.

This clonotype appeared many times. The chain employs TRBV28 and TRBJ2-1, with TRBD1 as a possible D gene (6 bases). The V gene lost 3 bases and the J gene lost 5 bases, with 17 bases spanning the gap. The CDR3 contains 16 residues. Per germline, CDR1 MDHEN and CDR2 SYDVKM. CDR3 nucleotide sequence: TGTGCCAGCAGTTTCTTGGGATCGGACAGCAACAATGAGCAGTTCTTC. It encodes CASSFLGSDSNNEQFF.

This clonotype appeared many times. The V and J genes are TRBV20-1 and TRBJ1-5, with TRBD1 matching 9 bases. Trimming took 1 base from V and 6 from J; bases not matched to a gene: 7. The CDR3 runs to 15 residues. Germline V gene data show CDR1 as DFQATT and CDR2 as SNEGSKA (reference sequence). This chain's CDR3 is CSARGGTGFTQPQHF. The CDR3 DNA reads TGCAGTGCTAGAGGCGGGACAGGGTTCACTCAGCCCCAGCATTTT.

A few counts support this clonotype. V is TRBV20-1 and J is TRBJ2-7; either TRBD1 or TRBD2 may supply D (5 bases each). This CDR3 region has 14 residues. Deletions cut 6 bases from V and 6 bases from J, with 21 bases between. Germline CDR1 is DFQATT and CDR2 is SNEGSKA (reference sequence). CDR3 protein: CSANDRDLLAEQYF. The CDR3 DNA reads TGCAGTGCAAACGACCGGGACCTCCTGGCCGAGCAGTACTTC.

This clonotype was observed many times. The chain links TRBV5-1 to TRBJ2-2; D ambiguous. The V gene's germline CDR1 is SGHRS and CDR2 YFSETQ. V lost 4 bases, J lost 5 bases, and 9 bases lay in between. The CDR3 has 13 residues. This CDR3 reads CASSPLRTGELFF. Here the CDR3 DNA reads TGCGCCAGCAGCCCTTTGAGAACCGGGGAGCTGTTTTTT.

This clonotype was recorded many times. This sequence joins TRBV5-1 and TRBJ2-7; tentatively, D is TRBD2 (6 bases). In germline, CDR1 is SGHRS, CDR2 YFSETQ. Trimming left V 6 bases short and J 0 bases short, with 13 bases between. This CDR3 contains 14 residues. The CDR3 coding sequence is TGCGCCAGCACCTGGGAGGTAGGCTCCTACGAGCAGTACTTC. Its translation is CASTWEVGSYEQYF. Together with reference TRBV5-1 and TRBJ2-7, the CDR3 gives the full variable domain: KAGVTQTPRYLIKTRGQQVTLSCSPISGHRSVSWYQQTPGQGLQFLFEYFSETQRNKGNFPGRFSGRQFSNSRSEMNVSTLELGDSALYLCASTWEVGSYEQYFGPGTRLTVT.

The chain is built from TRBV4-1 and TRBJ2-7, with 8 nucleotides matching TRBD1. Germline V lookup: CDR1 MGHRA, CDR2 YSYEKL. The CDR3 contains 15 residues. V lost 1 base to trimming and J lost 3 bases; unmatched junction nucleotides: 5. The CDR3 coding sequence is TGCGCCAGCAGCCAAGGAGGTACAGGGGGCTACGAGCAGTACTTC. Its protein product is CASSQGGTGGYEQYF.

The chain is built from TRBV7-2 and TRBJ2-7; D is undetermined. This CDR3 region has 11 residues. The V and J ends lost 5 bases and 4 bases respectively, with 6 bases between them. Germline CDR1 SGHTA, CDR2 FQGNSA. The CDR3 is CASSVRYEQYF. As DNA, the CDR3 is TGTGCCAGCAGCGTCAGGTACGAGCAGTACTTC.

This clonotype has ten or more counts. The chain links TRBV4-1 to TRBJ2-3; 8 bases line up with TRBD1. With V trimmed by 4 bases and J by 5 bases, 2 bases remained unmatched. CDR1 and CDR2 from the germline V gene are MGHRA and YSYEKL. There are 13 residues in the CDR3. The DNA of the CDR3 is TGCGCCAGCAGCCTCGGACAGGGAGATACGCAGTATTTT. It yields the protein CASSLGQGDTQYF.

This clonotype was seen a few times. J is TRBJ2-1 and V is TRBV27, with 10 bases matching TRBD1. The CDR3 sequence is 14 residues long. J was trimmed by 7 bases and V by 7 bases; bases with no gene match: 7. Germline loops: CDR1 MNHEY, CDR2 SMNVEV (reference sequence). The chain's CDR3 is CASNGGQGWNEQFF. DNA of the CDR3: TGTGCCAGCAACGGGGGACAGGGGTGGAATGAGCAGTTCTTC.